Listed here are 30 T cell receptor beta chains from one sample, sequenced in a study of shared clonotypes between healthy human individuals. Naive CD8 cells, CD45RO-negative and positively selected for CCR7, excluded terminally differentiated effector memory CD45RA+ cells. The assay was immunoSEQ multiplex PCR, and TCRdb's table has in-frame clones only and misses some. This sample carries about 2 million clones, approximately 95% of them seen once, and the ten largest clones take 1% to 1.5%. The source material was naive CD8+ T cells sorted from blood. Receptors were obtained from a man aged 18 to 29 in good health.

The J gene is TRBJ1-1, the V gene TRBV5-4; 10 bases align to TRBD1. The CDR3 has 12 residues. Germline trimming cut 4 bases from V and 12 bases from J; bases unmatched to any gene: 6. Looked up from germline, CDR1 is SGHNT and CDR2 is YYREEE (reference sequence). This CDR3 is CASSPPGQGPFF. The CDR3 DNA sequence: TGTGCCAGCAGCCCCCCGGGACAGGGGCCTTTCTTT.

Of note for this clone: The same CDR3 is also encoded by other DNA sequences in this sample. This chain links TRBV13 with TRBJ2-7, with D perhaps assigned TRBD1 or TRBD2 (6 bases each). Germline CDR1 is PRHDT and CDR2 is FYEKMQ (reference sequence). Trimming pared 4 bases from V and 2 bases from J, leaving 12 bases between. The CDR3 runs 14 residues. The chain's CDR3 is CASSSTGGTYEQYF. The CDR3 nucleotides are TGTGCCAGCAGCTCCACCGGGGGCACCTACGAGCAGTACTTC.

The J gene is TRBJ2-2, the V gene TRBV5-4; 7 nucleotides match TRBD1. Germline-derived CDR1 and CDR2 are SGHNT and YYREEE (reference sequence). CDR3 length: 13 amino acids. V was clipped by 4 bases and J by 8 bases; unmatched bases: 5. CDR3 residues: CASSPTGEGELFF. DNA of the CDR3: TGTGCCAGCAGCCCTACAGGGGAGGGGGAGCTGTTTTTT.

The J gene is TRBJ1-2, the V gene TRBV14; 9 bases agree with TRBD1. The germline CDR1 and CDR2 sequences are SGHDN and FVKESK. The ends lost 2 bases at V and 4 bases at J; junction bases unmatched: 11. The CDR3 spans 17 residues. This chain's CDR3 is CASSQTGTGSFGYGYTF. The CDR3 DNA reads TGTGCCAGCAGCCAAACCGGGACAGGGAGTTTTGGCTATGGCTACACCTTC.

V usage is TRBV9 and J usage is TRBJ2-7; tentative D call: TRBD2 (6 bases). Between the trimmed V and J ends, which lost 4 bases and 2 bases, there was a span of 16 bases. Per germline, CDR1 SGDLS and CDR2 YYNGEE. The CDR3 has 15 amino acids. This CDR3 reads CASSLGGGGAYEQYF. In DNA, the CDR3 is TGTGCCAGCAGCTTGGGTGGCGGAGGGGCCTACGAGCAGTACTTC.

This chain links TRBV5-1 with TRBJ2-3; D gene uncertain. The CDR3 runs to 15 residues. Germline lookup yields CDR1 SGHRS and CDR2 YFSETQ. The V and J ends lost 0 bases and 2 bases respectively, with 10 bases between them. The CDR3 protein is CASSLAVSNTDTQYF. DNA for the CDR3: TGCGCCAGCAGCTTGGCCGTTTCTAACACAGATACGCAGTATTTT.

The chain couples TRBV6-5 to TRBJ2-1; D possibly corresponds to TRBD1 (5 bases). V gave up 4 bases and J gave up 10 bases, with 14 bases separating them. There are 13 residues in the CDR3. Germline V gene data show CDR1 as MNHEY and CDR2 as SVGAGI. CDR3 sequence (DNA): TGTGCCAGCAGTTCCATCACAGGCTGGGAGCAGTTCTTC. It encodes CASSSITGWEQFF.

This chain connects TRBV7-3 to TRBJ2-3; D might be TRBD2 (5 bases). Germline V gives CDR1 SGHTA, CDR2 FQGTGA. The CDR3 consists of 18 residues. Trimming removed 3 bases at V and 0 bases at J, with 19 bases between. The CDR3 DNA reads TGTGCCAGCAGCTTGAACGGTCGGCTAGCTGATAGCACAGATACGCAGTATTTT. This encodes CASSLNGRLADSTDTQYF.

Note on this clone: Other DNA sequences within the sample encode an identical CDR3. The rearrangement joins TRBV4-3 to TRBJ2-7; D may be TRBD1 (5 bases). Per the germline V gene, CDR1 is LGHNA and CDR2 is YSLEER. CDR3 length equals 14 residues. Between the trimmed V and J ends, which lost 0 bases and 3 bases, there was a span of 9 bases. The CDR3 protein is CASSQDRGYYEQYF. Written as DNA, the CDR3 is TGCGCCAGCAGCCAAGATAGGGGCTACTACGAGCAGTACTTC.

This clone has a handful of counts. The V and J genes are TRBV4-1 and TRBJ2-2; TRBD2 aligns across 9 bases. Trimming took 0 bases from V and 2 from J; bases not matched to a gene: 13. The CDR3 is 20 amino acids. Per the germline V gene, CDR1 is MGHRA and CDR2 is YSYEKL. The CDR3 protein is CASSQDGTSSLVLNTGELFF. DNA for the CDR3: TGCGCCAGCAGCCAAGACGGGACTAGCAGTCTAGTTTTAAACACCGGGGAGCTGTTTTTT.

The chain employs TRBV27 and TRBJ1-6; 10 positions match TRBD1. CDR1 MNHEY and CDR2 SMNVEV come from the germline V gene (reference sequence). The J segment lost 7 bases and the V segment lost 6 bases, leaving 6 bases of the junction unmatched. This CDR3 has 15 residues. DNA for the CDR3: TGTGCCAGCAGCAAGACAGGGGGCTGGAATTCACCCCTCCACTTT. It is translated as CASSKTGGWNSPLHF.

A single count supports this clone. The chain uses TRBV14 and TRBJ2-7; perhaps TRBD2 as D (6 bases). The CDR3 is 15 amino acids. Germline CDR1 is SGHDN and CDR2 is FVKESK. V dropped 0 bases and J dropped 5 bases, with 14 bases sitting between them. The CDR3 nucleotides read TGTGCCAGCAGCCAAGACCCAGGACTAACTAACGAGCAGTACTTC. It yields the protein CASSQDPGLTNEQYF.

V gene TRBV21-1 combines with J gene TRBJ1-4. TRBV21-1 is a pseudogene segment. This CDR3 spans 8 amino acids. CDR3 nucleotide sequence: TGTTTTAATGAAAAACTGTTTTTT. It translates to CFNEKLFF.

A remark on this clone: The same CDR3 is also encoded by other DNA sequences in this sample. The rearrangement uses TRBV5-4 and TRBJ2-7; perhaps TRBD2 as D (5 bases). The CDR3 sequence is 11 residues long. Between the trimmed V and J ends, which lost 2 bases and 6 bases, there was a span of 6 bases. Germline V gene lookup returns CDR1 SGHNT and CDR2 YYREEE (reference sequence). The CDR3, as DNA: TGTGCCAGCAGCTTTGGAGGCGAGCAGTACTTC. Translating it yields CASSFGGEQYF.

This chain joins TRBV27 and TRBJ2-1; tentative D call: TRBD2 (6 bases). V shed 5 bases and J shed 5 bases, with 13 bases lying between them. This CDR3 region has 14 residues. Germline V gene data show CDR1 as MNHEY and CDR2 as SMNVEV (reference sequence). This chain's CDR3 is CASSLMGGDNEQFF. CDR3 sequence (DNA): TGTGCCAGCAGTCTGATGGGGGGAGACAATGAGCAGTTCTTC.

This clone was counted between two and nine times. This rearrangement joins TRBV5-1 to TRBJ1-2; the D gene is possibly TRBD1 (5 bases). Trimming took 0 bases from V and 6 from J, leaving 21 bases between them. The CDR3 loop spans 17 amino acids. Germline CDR1 reads SGHRS; CDR2 reads YFSETQ. This CDR3 is CASSLGAPGLPFHGYTF. As DNA, the CDR3 is TGCGCCAGCAGCTTGGGGGCCCCGGGACTCCCTTTCCATGGCTACACCTTC.

The genes are TRBV5-1 and TRBJ2-2; 7 positions match TRBD2. The V gene's germline CDR1 is SGHRS and CDR2 YFSETQ. This CDR3 spans 15 amino acids. Trimming took 7 bases from V and 5 from J; bases not matched to a gene: 11. As DNA, the CDR3 is TGCGCCAGCGCCCCTGGGGGAGGGCCGACCGGGGAGCTGTTTTTT. Translated: CASAPGGGPTGELFF.

This chain uses TRBV29-1 with TRBJ2-2; possible D gene TRBD2, 6 bases. The CDR3 consists of 13 residues. With 4 bases removed from V and 5 bases from J, the gap between germline ends came to 11 bases. CDR1 is SQVTM, CDR2 ANQGSEA, per germline. The CDR3 loop is CSVVPGTTGELFF. The CDR3 coding sequence is TGCAGCGTTGTACCAGGGACTACCGGGGAGCTGTTTTTT.

This sequence joins TRBV9 and TRBJ2-7, with TRBD1 as a possible D gene (6 bases). The V gene's germline CDR1 is SGDLS and CDR2 YYNGEE. The CDR3 consists of 16 residues. V shed 0 bases and J shed 5 bases, with 18 bases lying between them. The CDR3 coding sequence is TGTGCCAGCAGCGTAGCTAGTACAGGGCTGCGTAACGAGCAGTACTTC. Translated: CASSVASTGLRNEQYF.

The chain employs TRBV14 and TRBJ2-7; 7 positions match TRBD1. The J segment lost 6 bases and the V segment lost 4 bases, leaving 6 bases of the junction unmatched. The CDR3 totals 13 residues. Germline V lookup: CDR1 SGHDN, CDR2 FVKESK. The CDR3 region is CASSPGQIREQYF. The DNA of the CDR3 is TGTGCCAGCAGCCCGGGACAGATCCGCGAGCAGTACTTC.

The chain employs TRBV6-1 and TRBJ1-2, with a possible D match to TRBD1 (5 bases). The CDR3 length is 11 residues. The germline CDR1 and CDR2 sequences are MNHNS and SASEGT. DNA for the CDR3: TGTGTATCGACAGAGAACTATGGCTACACCTTC. Its protein product is CVSTENYGYTF.

J is TRBJ1-2 and V is TRBV4-3; 12 bases are shared with TRBD1. Germline assignment: CDR1 LGHNA and CDR2 YSLEER. The CDR3 has 16 amino acids. V shed 4 bases, J shed 4 bases, and the junction held 7 bases outside the gene matches. This CDR3 reads CASSPGRGQGAYGYTF. The CDR3 nucleotides read TGCGCCAGCAGCCCCGGGAGGGGACAGGGGGCCTATGGCTACACCTTC.

The chain links TRBV11-3 to TRBJ2-1, with D perhaps TRBD2 (6 bases). Trimming cost V 3 bases and J 2 bases, with 8 bases left between them. Germline V gene data show CDR1 as SGHNT and CDR2 as YENEEA. The CDR3 covers 14 residues. The CDR3 DNA is TGTGCCAGCAGCTTCGGGGGAACCTACAATGAGCAGTTCTTC. Amino acid sequence: CASSFGGTYNEQFF.

The chain links TRBV28 to TRBJ2-7; D is unresolved. Germline-derived CDR1 and CDR2 are MDHEN and SYDVKM. V was cut by 3 bases and J by 2 bases, with 11 bases left in between. The CDR3 spans 14 residues. The CDR3 bases are TGTGCCAGCAGTTTGTCAGAACAAGCCTACGAGCAGTACTTC. It translates to CASSLSEQAYEQYF.

In its sample, this clone was seen a few times. Other DNA sequences in this sample translate to the same CDR3. This rearrangement joins TRBV7-9 to TRBJ2-3, with 8 positions matching TRBD2. The V gene's germline CDR1 is SEHNR and CDR2 FQNEAQ (reference sequence). Unmatched junction bases numbered 1, after V lost 1 base and J lost 1 base. The CDR3 consists of 15 residues. The CDR3 nucleotides read TGTGCCAGCAGCTTAGTTAGCGGGGGCACAGATACGCAGTATTTT. Its protein is CASSLVSGGTDTQYF.

The gene calls are TRBV28 and TRBJ2-7; 8 bases match TRBD2. Germline CDR1 reads MDHEN; CDR2 reads SYDVKM. After removal of 2 bases from V and 3 bases from J, the junction contained 6 bases not matched to a gene. The CDR3 is made up of 15 amino acids. The CDR3 reads CASSLNTGGGYEQYF. The CDR3 DNA reads as TGTGCCAGCAGTTTAAACACCGGGGGGGGCTACGAGCAGTACTTC.

The chain is built from TRBV5-6 and TRBJ2-7; no clear D gene. Germline V CDR1 and CDR2: SGHDT, YYEEEE. There are 14 residues in the CDR3. Trimming removed 2 bases from V and 3 bases from J, with 12 bases in between. The CDR3 sequence: CASSLMGLGYEQYF. The CDR3 DNA sequence: TGTGCCAGCAGCTTAATGGGCCTAGGCTACGAGCAGTACTTC.

The rearrangement uses TRBV27 and TRBJ1-1, with D possibly TRBD1 on 5 matching bases. This CDR3 comprises 12 residues. Germline V gives CDR1 MNHEY, CDR2 SMNVEV (reference sequence). Trimming pared 5 bases from V and 7 bases from J, leaving 11 bases between. CDR3 DNA sequence: TGTGCCAGCAGTCCTGGTCAGGGTGAAGCTTTCTTT. This sequence encodes CASSPGQGEAFF.

The rearrangement joins TRBV9 to TRBJ2-4; D perhaps matches TRBD2 (6 bases). Germline-derived CDR1 and CDR2 are SGDLS and YYNGEE. V dropped 2 bases and J dropped 5 bases, with 11 bases sitting between them. The CDR3 runs to 14 residues. The CDR3 sequence: CASSVGGFQNIQYF. CDR3 DNA: TGTGCCAGCAGCGTCGGGGGTTTCCAAAACATTCAGTACTTC.

The gene calls are TRBV27 and TRBJ1-2; TRBD1 is a possible D gene (5 bases). Looked up from germline, CDR1 is MNHEY and CDR2 is SMNVEV (reference sequence). The CDR3 contains 18 residues. V was pared by 0 bases and J by 2 bases, with 19 bases between. The CDR3 here is CASSLSSGTGGPNYGYTF. The CDR3 bases are TGTGCCAGCAGTTTATCATCGGGGACTGGCGGACCAAACTATGGCTACACCTTC.